Following are 7 T cell receptor beta chains from one sample sequenced in a study of cytomegalovirus exposure and HLA in healthy donors. PCR amplification relied on 60 Vbeta primers (plus 13 Jbeta primers). Generated by immunoSEQ multiplex PCR, the TCRdb table keeps only in-frame clones and is missing some. The top ten hold over 20% of the sample, which has approximately 82,000 clones, 10% seen once. Sequencing was done on a sample of PBMCs. The receptors were gathered from a man aged 55 to 70 in good health and CMV-seropositive.

A few counts support this clone. The J gene is TRBJ1-1, the V gene TRBV28; D is unresolved. The V end lost 5 bases, the J end lost 3 bases, and 13 bases lay between the germline ends. Per the germline V gene, CDR1 is MDHEN and CDR2 is SYDVKM. The CDR3 is 14 residues long. The CDR3 protein is CASSPSGSYTEAFF. Written as DNA, the CDR3 is TGTGCCAGCAGTCCCTCCGGGAGCTACACTGAAGCTTTCTTT.

The chain has TRBV4-1 and TRBJ2-2; TRBD1 matches 7 bases. The J segment lost 2 bases and the V segment lost 5 bases, leaving 8 bases of the junction unmatched. Germline CDR1 MGHRA, CDR2 YSYEKL. The CDR3 loop spans 16 amino acids. CDR3 region: CASSNRDRVNTGELFF. CDR3 DNA: TGCGCCAGCAGCAACCGGGACAGAGTAAACACCGGGGAGCTGTTTTTT.

V gene TRBV27 combines with J gene TRBJ1-4, with a tentative D call TRBD1 (6 bases). The CDR3 is 14 residues long. V was cut by 6 bases and J by 3 bases, with 11 bases left in between. Germline V gene sequence: CDR1 MNHEY, CDR2 SMNVEV (reference sequence). The CDR3 DNA sequence: TGTGCCAGCAGCCCCGGACAGCCTAATGAAAAACTGTTTTTT. It encodes CASSPGQPNEKLFF.

This clone occurred a few times. The V gene is TRBV5-1, the J gene TRBJ1-2; a weak D match, TRBD1 (6 bases). Germline V gene sequence: CDR1 SGHRS, CDR2 YFSETQ. Trimming left V 0 bases short and J 0 bases short, with 9 bases between. The CDR3 runs to 15 residues. The DNA of the CDR3 is TGCGCCAGCAGCTTGGCCGGACAGACTAACTATGGCTACACCTTC. Residues: CASSLAGQTNYGYTF.

This clone has only a few counts. This sequence joins TRBV7-9 and TRBJ1-4; D is possibly TRBD1 (6 bases). Germline CDR1 and CDR2: SEHNR and FQNEAQ (reference sequence). The CDR3 contains 10 residues. The V gene lost 11 bases and the J gene lost 8 bases, with 9 bases spanning the gap. The CDR3 region is CAVDREKLFF. In DNA, the CDR3 is TGTGCCGTCGACAGGGAAAAACTGTTTTTT.

This clone was picked up a small number of times. The genes are TRBV2 and TRBJ1-5, with D perhaps TRBD1 (6 bases). This CDR3 comprises 15 residues. Germline values: CDR1 SNHLY, CDR2 FYNNEI. The V and J ends lost 1 base and 3 bases respectively, with 10 bases between them. The CDR3 here is CASSEGGQLNQPQHF. CDR3 DNA sequence: TGTGCCAGCAGTGAAGGGGGACAACTCAATCAGCCCCAGCATTTT.

This chain uses TRBV19 with TRBJ1-5; 9 bases line up with TRBD1. Germline values: CDR1 LNHDA, CDR2 SQIVND (reference sequence). CDR3 length equals 13 residues. V trimming: 11 bases; J trimming: 5 bases; junction bases outside the gene matches: 7. The CDR3 loop reads CAARDRDHQPQHF. CDR3 DNA: TGTGCCGCCCGGGACAGGGATCATCAGCCCCAGCATTTT.